This T cell receptor (beta chain) was observed in a study of cytomegalovirus exposure and HLA in healthy donors. The CDR3 sequence is 14 residues long. Trimming stripped 2 bases from V and 4 bases from J, with 14 bases between. The germline CDR1 and CDR2 sequences are GTSNPN and SVGIG (reference sequence). 60 Vbeta and 13 Jbeta primers were used in PCR. Generated by immunoSEQ multiplex PCR, the TCRdb table keeps only in-frame clones and is missing some. The sample contains over 60,000 clones, roughly 80% of which appear only once. V usage is TRBV30 and J usage is TRBJ1-2, with unresolved D. This TCR derives from a woman in her 30s in good health and CMV-seropositive. The specimen sequenced was PBMCs. This CDR3 reads CAWSFTQAPYGYTF. The CDR3 nucleotides read TGTGCCTGGAGTTTCACGCAGGCCCCCTATGGCTACACCTTC.